Below are 4 T cell receptor beta chains sequenced from a single sample in a study of T-cell memory formation after mild COVID-19. TCRdb reanalysed the 5' RACE reads using MiXCR and keeps one entry per CDR3 protein. Among about 560,000 distinct CDR3 sequences listed, more than 15% were seen once. Material for sequencing was PBMCs or a T cell subset sorted from them (not recorded which). The receptors here all came from an adult woman who had mild COVID-19 (a few samples of this study predate the infection). Cell type and time point are not known.

The chain has TRBV6-1 and TRBJ1-1; 11 bases align to TRBD1. CDR1 and CDR2 from the germline V gene are MNHNS and SASEGT. The CDR3 length is 15 residues. The junction had 6 bases not matched to a gene; V was cut back by 6 bases and J by 3 bases. The CDR3 nucleotides are TGTGCCAGCAGCCGGGACAGGGGGACGTACACTGAAGCTTTCTTT. This sequence encodes CASSRDRGTYTEAFF.

In this sample, this clonotype turned up a few times. At one end, the junction sequence differs from germline, possibly due to a read error. The CDR3 region is CASSPAGRGTYEQYF. In DNA form, the CDR3 reads TGTGCTAGCAGCCCGGCGGGCAGGGGGACCTACGAGCAGTACTTC. The genes are TRBV7-7 and TRBJ2-7, with TRBD1 matching over 7 bases. The CDR3 consists of 15 residues. Germline-derived CDR1 and CDR2 are SSHAT and FNYEAQ (reference sequence).

The rearrangement uses TRBV29-1 and TRBJ2-1; 12 bases fit TRBD2. From germline, CDR1 is SQVTM and CDR2 ANQGSEA. J was trimmed by 0 bases and V by 8 bases; bases with no gene match: 14. The CDR3 has 18 residues. CDR3 nucleotides: TGCAGCCCGAACCTCCTAGCGGGGGGGAGAAGCTCCTACAATGAGCAGTTCTTC. Its translation: CSPNLLAGGRSSYNEQFF.

This clonotype was counted a few times. This chain uses TRBV7-8 with TRBJ2-5; 7 bases agree with TRBD1. This CDR3 contains 15 residues. Germline assignment: CDR1 SGHVS and CDR2 FQNEAQ. V shed 5 bases, J shed 1 base, and the junction held 7 bases outside the gene matches. The CDR3 protein is CASSPKGGLQETQYF. As DNA, the CDR3 is TGTGCCAGCAGCCCAAAAGGGGGCCTCCAAGAGACCCAGTACTTC.